The clone carrying this T cell receptor beta chain has a count of ten or more. Clones were read by immunoSEQ multiplex PCR, and TCRdb kept only the in-frame ones, dropping some. The sample shows around 1.5 million clones, roughly 98% of them seen only once. From germline, CDR1 is MDHEN and CDR2 SYDVKM. The CDR3 is made up of 16 amino acids. The germline V and J ends were trimmed by 8 bases and 3 bases, with 20 bases remaining between them. The data were taken from a study of shared clonotypes between healthy human individuals. The investigators split CD4+ cells into a CD45RA+ naive subset and a CD45RA-negative memory subset.

The material sequenced was naive CD4+ T cells sorted from blood. The subset: CD45RA+ positively selected. V gene TRBV28 combines with J gene TRBJ1-5, with D uncertain. The receptor was derived from a man younger than 45 in good health. CDR3 nucleotide sequence: TGTGCCAGCGACGCGGTCATCAGTTATTTCAATCAGCCCCAGCATTTT. Its protein product is CASDAVISYFNQPQHF.